What follows are 18 T cell receptor beta chains derived from one specimen sequenced in a study of patients and donors after allogeneic stem cell transplantation. TCRdb independently ran MiXCR on the RT-PCR reads; one entry per CDR3 protein. This repertoire shows hundreds of thousands of distinct CDR3 sequences, roughly two fifths found once; its top ten account for 11%. The sequenced sample consisted of blood, either unsorted or a sorted T cell fraction (not recorded which). These receptors originate from a human donor who was either an allogeneic HSCT recipient or a stem cell or donor lymphocyte infusion donor (not recorded which). It is not recorded whose cells these are; they may come from a transplant donor.

The chain recombines TRBV5-6 with TRBJ2-1, with 10 bases aligning to TRBD2. CDR3 length: 18 residues. Per the germline V gene, CDR1 is SGHDT and CDR2 is YYEEEE. J was trimmed by 0 bases and V by 4 bases; bases with no gene match: 10. The CDR3 sequence is CASSLAGLAYSSYNEQFF. The CDR3 DNA follows: TGTGCCAGCAGCCTTGCGGGACTAGCGTATAGCTCCTACAATGAGCAGTTCTTC.

This clonotype was picked up a small number of times. The chain recombines TRBV3-1 with TRBJ2-2, with D unclear. The CDR3 extends over 14 amino acids. Germline V gene data show CDR1 as LGHDT and CDR2 as YNNKEL (reference sequence). V lost 5 bases to trimming and J lost 5 bases, with 12 bases between them. The CDR3 here is CASSTGLGTGELFF. CDR3 DNA: TGTGCCAGCAGCACGGGCTTAGGGACCGGGGAGCTGTTTTTT.

This clonotype was counted between two and nine times. The chain uses TRBV15 and TRBJ2-7; D is perhaps TRBD2 (6 bases). The germline V gene has CDR1 LNHNV and CDR2 YYDKDF (reference sequence). The CDR3 totals 14 residues. V dropped 2 bases and J dropped 5 bases, with 13 bases sitting between them. The CDR3 nucleotides are TGTGCCACCAGCAGACAGGGTGGAGGGCACGAGCAGTACTTC. As protein: CATSRQGGGHEQYF.

The rearrangement links TRBV6-6 to TRBJ1-4; maybe TRBD1 (5 bases). Germline CDR1 is MNHNY and CDR2 is SVGAGI (reference sequence). Trimming took 4 bases from V and 1 from J, leaving 7 bases between them. This CDR3 is built from 14 residues. The CDR3 bases are TGTGCCAGCAGTTCCCAGGGAACTAATGAAAAACTGTTTTTT. This sequence encodes CASSSQGTNEKLFF.

In nucleotides, the CDR3 is TGCGCCAGCAGCTTGGGGGACAATCGTTACGAGCAGTACTTC. Amino acid sequence: CASSLGDNRYEQYF. This chain connects TRBV5-1 to TRBJ2-7; perhaps TRBD1 as D (6 bases). Trimming pared 0 bases from V and 4 bases from J, leaving 11 bases between. Germline V CDR1 and CDR2: SGHRS, YFSETQ. The CDR3 is made up of 14 amino acids.

This clonotype was seen a few times. The J gene is TRBJ1-2, the V gene TRBV4-1; D unclear. The CDR3 totals 16 residues. Trimming took 0 bases from V and 4 from J, leaving 15 bases between them. The germline CDR1 and CDR2 sequences are MGHRA and YSYEKL. The chain's CDR3 is CASSQELRRPGYGYTF. The CDR3 DNA reads TGCGCCAGCAGCCAAGAGCTGAGGCGACCTGGCTATGGCTACACCTTC.

This clonotype was detected only a few times. V gene TRBV20-1 combines with J gene TRBJ1-1; TRBD1 matches at 9 bases. J was trimmed by 0 bases and V by 6 bases; bases with no gene match: 11. Germline V gene lookup returns CDR1 DFQATT and CDR2 SNEGSKA (reference sequence). This CDR3 has 16 residues. The CDR3 DNA is TGCAGTGCCGCTCGGGACAGGGTTGCCTTGAACACTGAAGCTTTCTTT. This translates into CSAARDRVALNTEAFF.

V usage is TRBV11-2 and J usage is TRBJ2-5; D possibly uses TRBD1 or TRBD2 (5 bases each). Germline V CDR1 and CDR2: SGHAT, FQNNGV. V lost 5 bases and J lost 5, with 12 bases in between. This CDR3 is built from 13 residues. The CDR3 nucleotides are TGTGCCAGCAGCCACGGGACCAGGGAGACCCAGTACTTC. Protein product: CASSHGTRETQYF.

The chain has TRBV5-1 and TRBJ1-4; TRBD1 aligns across 9 bases. Germline V gene data show CDR1 as SGHRS and CDR2 as YFSETQ. The CDR3 runs 16 residues. With V trimmed by 0 bases and J by 12 bases, 12 bases remained unmatched. CDR3 DNA: TGCGCCAGCAGCTTGGCGGGACAGGGAGATCGGGAAGAACTGTTTTTT. Residues: CASSLAGQGDREELFF.

The chain couples TRBV12-3 or TRBV12-4 to TRBJ1-5; tentatively, D is TRBD1 (5 bases). V gave up 4 bases and J gave up 7 bases, with 14 bases separating them. The CDR3 is 14 residues long. CDR3 in DNA: TGTGCCAGCAGTTGGAGGGGTCCAGGGCAGCCCCAGCATTTT. As protein: CASSWRGPGQPQHF.

This clonotype was detected only a few times. V is TRBV7-9 and J is TRBJ1-3, with D tentatively TRBD1 (5 bases). V was cut by 6 bases and J by 1 base, with 22 bases left in between. The CDR3 is 18 amino acids. CDR1 SEHNR and CDR2 FQNEAQ come from the germline V gene (reference sequence). The CDR3 nucleotides read TGTGCCAGCAGGTTTTCGCGGGGACGAGGGGCTTCTGGAAACACCATATATTTT. As protein: CASRFSRGRGASGNTIYF.

This clonotype has just one count. This rearrangement joins TRBV4-3 to TRBJ2-1; 10 bases line up with TRBD1. Germline V gene sequence: CDR1 LGHNA, CDR2 YSLEER. Losses at the gene ends were 2 bases for V and 9 bases for J; bases not matched to a gene: 10. There are 16 residues in the CDR3. CDR3 sequence reads: CASSQLKGTGAPEQFF. The CDR3 nucleotides are TGCGCCAGCAGCCAACTTAAGGGGACAGGGGCCCCTGAGCAGTTCTTC.

This clonotype was seen more than once but under ten times. The CDR3 region is CASSFTGRNTGELFF. CDR3 DNA sequence: TGCGCCAGCAGCTTCACGGGCAGGAACACCGGGGAGCTGTTTTTT. The chain recombines TRBV5-1 with TRBJ2-2; D is unresolved. The CDR3 contains 15 residues. The V gene's germline CDR1 is SGHRS and CDR2 YFSETQ. Trimming stripped 2 bases from V and 1 base from J, with 9 bases between.

This clonotype has just a few counts. The chain carries TRBV5-1 and TRBJ1-2, with D perhaps matching TRBD1 (6 bases). The CDR3 length is 14 residues. Germline CDR1 and CDR2: SGHRS and YFSETQ. The V end was cut by 2 bases, the J end by 8 bases, with 16 bases between. The CDR3 reads CASSFGTTAQGYTF. DNA for the CDR3: TGCGCCAGCAGCTTCGGGACAACGGCCCAGGGCTACACCTTC. The whole variable domain, remainder taken from reference TRBV5-1 and TRBJ1-2, is KAGVTQTPRYLIKTRGQQVTLSCSPISGHRSVSWYQQTPGQGLQFLFEYFSETQRNKGNFPGRFSGRQFSNSRSEMNVSTLELGDSALYLCASSFGTTAQGYTFGSGTRLTVV.

CDR3 nucleotide sequence: TGCGCCAGCAGCCAGCCTACTAGCGGGGGGGCTGGAGATACGCAGTATTTT. Residues: CASSQPTSGGAGDTQYF. This rearrangement joins TRBV4-1 to TRBJ2-3, with 13 bases aligning to TRBD2. The ends lost 3 bases at V and 5 bases at J; junction bases unmatched: 8. The germline gives CDR1 MGHRA, CDR2 YSYEKL. The CDR3 runs 17 residues.

This clonotype appeared a few times. CDR3 protein: CASSDNRAVHEKLFF. The CDR3 DNA reads TGTGCCAGCAGTGACAACAGGGCCGTACATGAAAAACTGTTTTTT. V usage is TRBV12-3 or TRBV12-4 and J usage is TRBJ1-4, with a weak D call TRBD1 (6 bases). V lost 5 bases to trimming and J lost 6 bases, with 16 bases between them. The CDR3 is made up of 15 amino acids.

This clonotype has a handful of counts. The chain links TRBV27 to TRBJ2-1; TRBD2 agrees at 9 bases. Germline CDR1 and CDR2: MNHEY and SMNVEV (reference sequence). J gave up 10 bases and V 1 base, and 8 bases lay outside the gene matches. This CDR3 comprises 15 residues. CDR3 nucleotides: TGTGCCAGCAGTTTATGGGGGACTAGCTCTCAGGAGCAGTTCTTC. Protein: CASSLWGTSSQEQFF.

This chain's CDR3 is CSVVPFMVMVDTQYF. CDR3 nucleotide sequence: TGCAGCGTTGTTCCCTTCATGGTGATGGTAGATACGCAGTATTTT. This chain joins TRBV29-1 and TRBJ2-3; D is uncertain. The CDR3 loop spans 15 amino acids. In germline, CDR1 is SQVTM, CDR2 ANQGSEA. V was clipped by 4 bases and J by 5 bases, with 19 bases between them.